This TCR beta chain appears in the sequencing data of a study of post-analysis software for immune sequencing data. General observations from the study: Among multiple sclerosis patients, normalized Chao1 diversity was significantly below that of controls.

In this sample, this clonotype turned up many times. Its target is unknown. Unique molecular identifiers featured in each of the TCR beta cDNA libraries. One entry per CDR3 protein results from TCRdb running MiXCR on the PCR reads. The table has more than 450,000 distinct CDR3 sequences, 40% to 50% seen once. This sequence originates from a girl under 18 with multiple sclerosis. Sequenced: blood.

The CDR3, as DNA: TGTGCCAGCAGCTTGGGGGAGAACTATGGCTACACCTTC. Translated, it gives CASSLGENYGYTF. The rearrangement joins TRBV5-6 to TRBJ1-2; D gene ambiguous. CDR3 length equals 13 residues. CDR1 and CDR2 from the germline V gene are SGHDT and YYEEEE. Trimming took off 0 bases at V and 2 bases at J, with 5 bases between the two ends.